One sample yielded the 31 T cell receptor beta chains listed below, sequenced in a study of T cells in women clearing cervical HPV infection. Generated by immunoSEQ multiplex PCR, the TCRdb table keeps only in-frame clones and is missing some. Its clone listing holds tens of thousands of clones. Specimen: blood buffy coat. The receptors shown here come from a woman aged 18 to 69 with a cervical HPV16 infection that either progressed to CIN3+ or cleared (not recorded which).

About this clone itself: The read ends 3 residues early relative to the CDR3; the germline J gene fills the gap. J is TRBJ2-7 and V is TRBV7-6; TRBD2 might be the D (6 bases). V shed 1 base and J shed 6 bases, with 16 bases lying between them. Germline CDR1 SGHVS, CDR2 FNYEAQ. This CDR3 has 15 residues. The CDR3 protein is CASSLGPSETFEQYF. CDR3 bases read: TGTGCCAGCAGCTTAGGTCCTAGCGAGACCTTCGAG.

Regarding this clone: Read data end 3 residues before the CDR3 end; the end is taken from the germline J gene. V and J are TRBV6-2 or TRBV6-3 and TRBJ1-2; 10 positions agree with TRBD1. CDR1 is MNHEY and CDR2 is SVGEGT in the germline V gene. CDR3 length equals 15 residues. The ends lost 4 bases at V and 2 bases at J; junction bases unmatched: 4. CDR3 loop: CASSFPGQGNYGYTF. The sequenced part of the CDR3 DNA is TGTGCCAGCAGTTTCCCGGGACAGGGGAACTATGGC.

The part of the CDR3 DNA that was read is TGTGCCAGCAGCTTCGTAGACAGAAACCAAGAGACC. Translated: CASSFVDRNQET. The entire CDR3 protein is CASSFVDRNQETQYF. V is TRBV7-6 and J is TRBJ2-5; D is possibly TRBD1 (5 bases). Read sequence stops 3 residues before the CDR3 end, and the germline J gene provides the missing end. Germline V gene lookup returns CDR1 SGHVS and CDR2 FNYEAQ. The CDR3 is 15 residues long. V shed 3 bases and J shed 0 bases, with 11 bases lying between them.

Note on this clone: The read falls 3 residues short of the CDR3 end, and the missing part is taken from the germline J gene. The rearrangement uses TRBV6-8 and TRBJ2-2; 7 bases match TRBD2. The germline gives CDR1 MNHGY, CDR2 SAAAGT. The CDR3 contains 19 residues. J gave up 4 bases and V 3 bases, and 17 bases lay outside the gene matches. The CDR3 is CASSYRNLPGGRPTGELFF. The sequenced CDR3 bases are TGTGCCAGCAGTTATCGGAACTTACCCGGGGGGAGGCCCACCGGGGAG.

CDR3 bases read: TGTGCCATCGCCGCAGGACAGGGCCAGCCC. Its translation: CAIAAGQGQP. The entire CDR3 protein is CAIAAGQGQPQHF. V gene TRBV10-3 combines with J gene TRBJ1-5; 8 nucleotides line up with TRBD1. The CDR3 is cut off 3 residues early in the read; its end comes from the germline J gene. After removal of 8 bases from V and 7 bases from J, the junction contained 7 bases not matched to a gene. The CDR3 covers 13 residues. Germline CDR1 is ENHRY and CDR2 is SYGVKD.

As to this clone: The CDR3 is cut off 3 residues early in the read; its end comes from the germline J gene. This chain joins TRBV10-3 and TRBJ1-4; 10 bases line up with TRBD1. Trimming took 6 bases from V and 8 from J; bases not matched to a gene: 0. The CDR3 loop spans 12 amino acids. Germline V gene data show CDR1 as ENHRY and CDR2 as SYGVKD. CDR3 DNA (partial): TGTGCCATCAGGGGACAGGGGGAAAAA. As protein: CAIRGQGEK. The CDR3 as a whole reads CAIRGQGEKLFF.

As concerns this clone: The CDR3 goes on 3 residues after the read ends, and that part is filled in from the germline J gene. The chain combines TRBV27 with TRBJ2-7, with D perhaps matching TRBD1 (5 bases). Trimming took off 3 bases at V and 3 bases at J, with 15 bases between the two ends. The CDR3 runs to 15 residues. CDR1 and CDR2 (germline): MNHEY, SMNVEV (reference sequence). The CDR3 sequence: CASSFSDLRDYEQYF. CDR3 DNA, as far as it was read: TGTGCCAGCAGTTTTTCGGACCTCAGGGACTACGAG.

The CDR3 reads CASSSGHLYEQYF. CDR3 DNA, as far as it was read: TGTGCCAGCAGCTCGGGACACCTCTACGAG. V usage is TRBV7-2 and J usage is TRBJ2-7; D is possibly TRBD1 (6 bases). The read ends 3 residues early relative to the CDR3; the germline J gene fills the gap. CDR3 length equals 13 residues. Germline V CDR1 and CDR2: SGHTA, FQGNSA. The V gene lost 4 bases and the J gene lost 3 bases, with 10 bases spanning the gap.

In the case of this clone: The CDR3 end falls 3 residues outside the read, so it is completed with the germline J gene. J is TRBJ2-1 and V is TRBV7-6; 7 positions agree with TRBD1. Germline loops: CDR1 SGHVS, CDR2 FNYEAQ. J lost 5 bases, V lost 3 bases, and 7 bases had no gene match. The CDR3 covers 15 residues. CDR3 residues: CASSFRQGVNNEQFF. CDR3 bases read: TGTGCCAGCAGCTTTCGACAGGGTGTTAACAATGAG.

The CDR3 loop reads CSARRGSYEQYF. The DNA read from the CDR3 is TGCAGTGCTAGGCGGGGCTCCTACGAG. The genes are TRBV20-1 and TRBJ2-7; D might be TRBD2 (6 bases). The read finishes 3 residues shy of the CDR3 end, and the germline J gene is used to complete it. The CDR3 has 12 residues. V was shortened by 3 bases and J by 0 bases, with 6 bases between the two germline ends. CDR1 and CDR2 (germline): DFQATT, SNEGSKA (reference sequence).

This CDR3 is CSVGARGISGYTF. The CDR3 bases that were read are TGCAGCGTTGGCGCCAGGGGTATCTCTGGC. The chain is built from TRBV29-1 and TRBJ1-2, with a weak D call TRBD1 (6 bases). Sequencing ends 3 residues short of the CDR3 end; the germline J gene provides the rest. The CDR3 spans 13 residues. V lost 4 bases and J lost 7, with 16 bases in between. CDR1 and CDR2 (germline): SQVTM, ANQGSEA.

Turning to this clone: The read finishes 3 residues shy of the CDR3 end, and the germline J gene is used to complete it. This chain links TRBV18 with TRBJ1-5; no reliable D call. CDR3 length: 15 residues. The V gene lost 2 bases and the J gene lost 0 bases, with 8 bases spanning the gap. In germline, CDR1 is KGHSH, CDR2 LQKENI. This chain's CDR3 is CASSPSGFSNQPQHF. Incomplete CDR3 DNA: TGTGCCAGCTCACCATCAGGATTTAGCAATCAGCCC.

About this clone itself: The read is 3 residues too short to cover the CDR3 end, so that end is filled in from the germline J gene. The rearrangement joins TRBV7-6 to TRBJ2-3, with D unclear. Trimming took off 2 bases at V and 0 bases at J, with 9 bases between the two ends. Germline values: CDR1 SGHVS, CDR2 FNYEAQ. The CDR3 runs 15 residues. Partial CDR3 DNA: TGTGCCAGCAGCTTACGCAGTCTTAGCACAGATACG. Protein: CASSLRSLSTDT. In full, the CDR3 is CASSLRSLSTDTQYF.

Concerning this clone: The read finishes 3 residues shy of the CDR3 end, and the germline J gene is used to complete it. Other DNA sequences in the sample encode the same CDR3. The chain employs TRBV2 and TRBJ1-5; D is unclear. Germline lookup yields CDR1 SNHLY and CDR2 FYNNEI. The V and J ends lost 2 bases and 5 bases respectively, with 10 bases between them. The CDR3 spans 14 residues. CDR3 bases read: TGTGCCAGCAGTGAAAGGGCAGAATATCAGCCC. Its translation is CASSERAEYQP. The complete CDR3 sequence is CASSERAEYQPQHF.

Comment on this clone: Sequencing ends 3 residues short of the CDR3 end; the germline J gene provides the rest. The chain employs TRBV14 and TRBJ2-1; D uncertain. The CDR3 loop spans 15 amino acids. The germline V and J ends were trimmed by 4 bases and 5 bases, with 15 bases remaining between them. CDR1 and CDR2 (germline): SGHDN, FVKESK. This CDR3 reads CASSPLWAGDNEQFF. The DNA read from the CDR3 is TGTGCCAGCAGCCCACTTTGGGCAGGAGACAATGAG.

For this clone: The read falls 3 residues short of the CDR3 end, and the missing part is taken from the germline J gene. The chain employs TRBV20-1 and TRBJ2-1; possible D gene TRBD1, 6 bases. Germline assignment: CDR1 DFQATT and CDR2 SNEGSKA (reference sequence). Between the trimmed V and J ends, which lost 5 bases and 8 bases, there was a span of 16 bases. The CDR3 has 13 amino acids. The CDR3 bases that were read are TGCAGTGCTTCCGACAGGTATTCGGATGAG. Translating it yields CSASDRYSDE. The entire CDR3 protein reads CSASDRYSDEQFF.

On this clone itself: From the germline J gene comes the end of the CDR3, since the read stops 3 residues before it. This chain joins TRBV7-2 and TRBJ2-5; 7 nucleotides agree with TRBD2. This CDR3 contains 14 residues. From germline, CDR1 is SGHTA and CDR2 FQGNSA. V lost 7 bases and J lost 5; bases outside the gene matches: 10. CDR3 protein: CASNGRAGLETQYF. The sequenced part of the CDR3 DNA is TGTGCCAGCAACGGTCGAGCGGGATTGGAGACC. Using reference TRBV7-2 and TRBJ2-5 for the parts outside the CDR3, the full variable domain is GAGVSQSPSNKVTEKGKDVELRCDPISGHTALYWYRQSLGQGLEFLIYFQGNSAPDKSGLPSDRFSAERTGGSVSTLTIQRTQQEDSAVYLCASNGRAGLETQYFGPGTRLLVL.

Of note for this clone: From the germline J gene comes the end of the CDR3, since the read stops 3 residues before it. The chain uses TRBV29-1 and TRBJ1-1; 9 nucleotides align to TRBD1. Germline CDR1 is SQVTM and CDR2 is ANQGSEA. The CDR3 totals 13 residues. V lost 7 bases to trimming and J lost 4 bases; unmatched junction nucleotides: 7. Incomplete CDR3 DNA: TGCAGCGCAACAGGGGGCCTGAGCACTGAA. This codes for CSATGGLSTE. The entire CDR3 protein reads CSATGGLSTEAFF.

About this clone: From the germline J gene comes the end of the CDR3, since the read stops 3 residues before it. The chain joins TRBV18 to TRBJ2-2, with D possibly matching TRBD1 (5 bases). The CDR3 covers 15 residues. The germline CDR1 and CDR2 sequences are KGHSH and LQKENI. V lost 3 bases and J lost 5, with 13 bases in between. CDR3 region: CASSPLTVGTGELFF. CDR3 DNA (partial): TGTGCCAGCTCACCTCTGACAGTTGGGACCGGGGAG.

In regard to this clone: The CDR3 extends 3 residues past the end of the read, so its final part is completed from the germline J gene. This rearrangement joins TRBV18 to TRBJ2-3; the D gene is possibly TRBD1 (6 bases). The germline V gene encodes CDR1 KGHSH and CDR2 LQKENI. The CDR3 runs to 16 residues. Partial CDR3 DNA: TGTGCCAGCTCACTAACCCGGGACATAGGGCCGGAGACG. It codes for CASSLTRDIGPET. The entire CDR3 sequence reads CASSLTRDIGPETQYF. Supplemented by reference TRBV18 and TRBJ2-3, the full variable domain reads NAGVMQNPRHLVRRRGQEARLRCSPMKGHSHVYWYRQLPEEGLKFMVYLQKENIIDESGMPKERFSAEFPKEGPSILRIQQVVRGDSAAYFCASSLTRDIGPETQYFGPGTRLTVL.

As regards this clone: The CDR3 extends 3 residues past the end of the read, so its final part is completed from the germline J gene. V usage is TRBV7-6 and J usage is TRBJ1-2; the match to TRBD1 covers 9 bases. CDR1 and CDR2 from the germline V gene are SGHVS and FNYEAQ. The CDR3 is made up of 12 amino acids. J lost 7 bases, V lost 6 bases, and 3 bases had no gene match. The chain's CDR3 is CASRTGGSGYTF. The sequenced CDR3 bases are TGTGCCAGCAGAACAGGGGGCTCTGGC.

A word on this clone: The DNA ends 3 residues before the CDR3 does, and the rest of the CDR3 is filled in from the germline J gene. This chain connects TRBV7-9 to TRBJ2-4; 9 bases align to TRBD1. J was trimmed by 6 bases and V by 3 bases; bases with no gene match: 3. In germline, CDR1 is SEHNR, CDR2 FQNEAQ (reference sequence). The CDR3 is 14 amino acids. CDR3: CASSFGQGRNIQYF. The CDR3 bases that were read are TGTGCCAGCAGCTTCGGACAGGGGAGAAACATT.

Comment on this clone: The read falls 3 residues short of the CDR3 end, and the missing part is taken from the germline J gene. The chain is built from TRBV7-9 and TRBJ2-5; TRBD2 matches at 7 bases. The CDR3 totals 15 residues. The germline V gene has CDR1 SEHNR and CDR2 FQNEAQ (reference sequence). J lost 2 bases, V lost 4 bases, and 7 bases had no gene match. This CDR3 reads CASSSSAGVQETQYF. Incomplete CDR3 DNA: TGTGCCAGCAGCTCCTCGGCGGGGGTGCAAGAGACC. Full variable domain (rest looked up from reference TRBV7-9 and TRBJ2-5): DTGVSQNPRHKITKRGQNVTFRCDPISEHNRLYWYRQTLGQGPEFLTYFQNEAQLEKSRLLSDRFSAERPKGSFSTLEIQRTEQGDSAMYLCASSSSAGVQETQYFGPGTRLLVL.

On this clone: Read sequence stops 3 residues before the CDR3 end, and the germline J gene provides the missing end. The chain has TRBV6-2 or TRBV6-3 and TRBJ1-1; a possible D gene is TRBD1 (6 bases). V was clipped by 6 bases and J by 6 bases, with 17 bases between them. There are 14 residues in the CDR3. Looked up from germline, CDR1 is MNHEY and CDR2 is SVGEGT. The sequenced part of the CDR3 DNA is TGTGCCAGCAGAAATGAGGGGGGGAGGGCTGAA. It codes for CASRNEGGRAE. The entire CDR3 sequence reads CASRNEGGRAEAFF.

This CDR3 is CASSLFSRDFVSYNEQFF. The sequenced part of the CDR3 DNA is TGTGCCAGTAGTTTATTTTCCCGGGACTTCGTTTCCTACAATGAG. This rearrangement joins TRBV19 to TRBJ2-1, with a possible D match to TRBD2 (6 bases). The read comes to an end 3 residues before the CDR3 does, leaving the germline J gene to fill in the end. This CDR3 is built from 18 residues. CDR1 LNHDA and CDR2 SQIVND come from the germline V gene (reference sequence). Trimming stripped 5 bases from V and 1 base from J, with 21 bases between.

On this clone itself: Sequencing ends 3 residues short of the CDR3 end; the germline J gene provides the rest. This rearrangement joins TRBV19 to TRBJ2-3; maybe TRBD2 (6 bases). Trimming left V 7 bases short and J 1 base short, with 12 bases between. The CDR3 extends over 14 amino acids. The germline V gene has CDR1 LNHDA and CDR2 SQIVND (reference sequence). The CDR3 loop reads CASTPDYGTDTQYF. The CDR3 DNA, read in part, is TGTGCCAGTACCCCGGACTATGGCACAGATACG.

CDR3 DNA, as far as it was read: TGCAGCGTAAGGACAGGGTTTGAAAAA. This sequence encodes CSVRTGFEK. The CDR3, in full, reads CSVRTGFEKLFF. The chain employs TRBV29-1 and TRBJ1-4, with 8 nucleotides matching TRBD1. From the germline J gene comes the end of the CDR3, since the read stops 3 residues before it. CDR1 SQVTM and CDR2 ANQGSEA come from the germline V gene. This CDR3 region has 12 residues. V lost 6 bases and J lost 7; bases outside the gene matches: 4.

As concerns this clone: Read data end 3 residues before the CDR3 end; the end is taken from the germline J gene. The chain joins TRBV5-1 to TRBJ2-2; 13 bases fit TRBD2. This CDR3 comprises 18 residues. CDR1 SGHRS and CDR2 YFSETQ come from the germline V gene. J lost 5 bases, V lost 4 bases, and 11 bases had no gene match. The CDR3 loop reads CASSREGTSGAWTGELFF. Incomplete CDR3 DNA: TGCGCCAGCAGCCGGGAGGGGACTAGCGGGGCCTGGACCGGGGAG.

Notes on this clone: The read terminates 3 residues before the CDR3 end, so the remaining end is supplied by the germline J gene. The chain links TRBV20-1 to TRBJ2-5; no firm D call. Germline CDR1 is DFQATT and CDR2 is SNEGSKA (reference sequence). Trimming shortened V by 2 bases and J by 5 bases, and 9 bases separated the two germline ends. The CDR3 sequence is 12 residues long. The CDR3 sequence: CSARTYGETQYF. CDR3 bases read: TGCAGTGCTAGAACTTACGGGGAGACC.

A note on this clone: The CDR3 is cut off 3 residues early in the read; its end comes from the germline J gene. The rearrangement links TRBV11-2 to TRBJ2-5, with unresolved D. Trimming cost V 3 bases and J 5 bases, with 16 bases left between them. Germline V gene data show CDR1 as SGHAT and CDR2 as FQNNGV. The length of the CDR3 is 15 residues. The sequenced CDR3 bases are TGTGCCAGCAGCTTTAGACCCGACAAAGGGGAGACC. Its translation is CASSFRPDKGET. The full CDR3 protein is CASSFRPDKGETQYF.

Remarks on this clone: The read ends 3 residues shy of where the CDR3 ends; the end is completed using the germline J gene. The chain combines TRBV7-6 with TRBJ1-2; no firm D call. Germline V gene sequence: CDR1 SGHVS, CDR2 FNYEAQ. CDR3 length: 15 amino acids. This CDR3 reads CASSFTTSSYNDYTF. CDR3 DNA (partial): TGTGCCAGCAGCTTTACGACTAGCTCCTACAATGAC.